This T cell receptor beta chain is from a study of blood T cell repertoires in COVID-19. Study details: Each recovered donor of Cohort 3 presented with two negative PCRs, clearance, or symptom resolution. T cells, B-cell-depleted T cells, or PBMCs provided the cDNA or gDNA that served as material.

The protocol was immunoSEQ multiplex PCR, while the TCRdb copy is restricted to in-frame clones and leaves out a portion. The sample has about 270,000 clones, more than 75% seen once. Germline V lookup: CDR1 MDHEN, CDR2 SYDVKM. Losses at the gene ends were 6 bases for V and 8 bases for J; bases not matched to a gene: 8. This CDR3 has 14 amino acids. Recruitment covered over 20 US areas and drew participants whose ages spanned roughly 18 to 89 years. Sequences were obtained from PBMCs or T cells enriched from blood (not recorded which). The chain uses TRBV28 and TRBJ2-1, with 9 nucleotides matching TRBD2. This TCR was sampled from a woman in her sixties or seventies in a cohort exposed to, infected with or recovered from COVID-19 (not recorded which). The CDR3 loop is CASRSSGNGDEQFF. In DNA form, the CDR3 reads TGTGCCAGCAGGTCTAGCGGGAATGGTGATGAGCAGTTCTTC.